This T cell receptor (beta chain) originates from a study of cytomegalovirus exposure and HLA in healthy donors. Across the study: Earlier sequencing of about 179 million T cells yielded about 120 million unique TCR beta sequences. Whole-study results and caveats: The study designated 150 or so TCR beta chains cytomegalovirus-associated.

In regard to this clone: What it binds is unknown.

In the PCR, 60 Vbeta and 13 Jbeta primers were used. Using immunoSEQ multiplex PCR, the repertoire was profiled, and TCRdb retains in-frame clones only, with some absent. The sample includes approximately 150,000 clones, over 70% seen only once; the top ten take 9.7%. This TCR was recovered from a man younger than 30 in good health and CMV-seropositive. Source material: PBMCs.

CDR3 DNA sequence: TGTGCCAGCAGTTCATCATGGGGCCTTCCAAGCTCCTACGAGCAGTACTTC. This codes for CASSSSWGLPSSYEQYF. This chain uses TRBV27 with TRBJ2-7; possible D gene TRBD1, 5 bases. Trimming took off 4 bases at V and 0 bases at J, with 19 bases between the two ends. CDR3 length: 17 residues. Germline CDR1 is MNHEY and CDR2 is SMNVEV (reference sequence).